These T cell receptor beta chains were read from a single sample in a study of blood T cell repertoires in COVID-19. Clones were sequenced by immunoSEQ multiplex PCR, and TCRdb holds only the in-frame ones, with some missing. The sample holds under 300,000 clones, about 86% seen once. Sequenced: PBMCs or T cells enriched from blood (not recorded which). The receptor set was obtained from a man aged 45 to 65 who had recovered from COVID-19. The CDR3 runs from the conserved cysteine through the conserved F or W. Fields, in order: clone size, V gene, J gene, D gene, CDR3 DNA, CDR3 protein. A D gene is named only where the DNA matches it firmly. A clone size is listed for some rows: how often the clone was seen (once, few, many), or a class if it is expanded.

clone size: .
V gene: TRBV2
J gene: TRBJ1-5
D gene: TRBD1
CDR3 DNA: TGTGCCAGCAGGAGGGACAGGGGGGGTGAACAGCCCCAGCATTTT
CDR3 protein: CASRRDRGGEQPQHF

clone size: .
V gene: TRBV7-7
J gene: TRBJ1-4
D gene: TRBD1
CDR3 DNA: TGTGCTAGCAGCCAGGGACAGGGGGTTGAAAAACTGTTTTTT
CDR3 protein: CASSQGQGVEKLFF

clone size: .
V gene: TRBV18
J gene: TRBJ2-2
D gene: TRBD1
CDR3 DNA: TGTGCCAGCTCGCTTACGGGACAGGGAAGCACCGGGGAGCTGTTTTTT
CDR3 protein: CASSLTGQGSTGELFF

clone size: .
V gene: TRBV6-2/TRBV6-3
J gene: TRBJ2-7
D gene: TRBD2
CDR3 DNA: TGTGCCAGCAGTCCCCCTCCTGTGGCGGGAGGTCACCTCCGATACGAGCAGTACTTC
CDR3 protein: CASSPPPVAGGHLRYEQYF

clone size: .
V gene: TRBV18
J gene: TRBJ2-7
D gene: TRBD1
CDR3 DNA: TGTGCCAGCTCGGCCCGGGACAGACGCTACGAGCAGTACTTC
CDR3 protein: CASSARDRRYEQYF

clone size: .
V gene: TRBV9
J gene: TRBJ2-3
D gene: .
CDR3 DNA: TGTGCCAGCAGCGTAGCCCAGGTTGGCACAGATACGCAGTATTTT
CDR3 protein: CASSVAQVGTDTQYF

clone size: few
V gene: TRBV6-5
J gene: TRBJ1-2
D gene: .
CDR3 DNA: TGTGCCAGCAGGTACACAGGAATCGGGTTAGATGGCTACACCTTC
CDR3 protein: CASRYTGIGLDGYTF

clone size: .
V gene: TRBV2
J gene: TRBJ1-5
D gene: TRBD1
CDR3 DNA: TGTGCCAGCAGCTTAGCCCGGTCGGGAGGGGGCCATCAGCCCCAGCATTTT
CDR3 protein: CASSLARSGGGHQPQHF

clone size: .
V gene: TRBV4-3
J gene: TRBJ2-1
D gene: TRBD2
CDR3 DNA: TGCGCCAGCAGCCGTACGGTAGCGGGAGTCCCCGATGAGCAGTTCTTC
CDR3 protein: CASSRTVAGVPDEQFF

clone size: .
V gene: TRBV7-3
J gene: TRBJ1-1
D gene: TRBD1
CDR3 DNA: TGTGCCAGCAGCTCCCGACAGGGGGCCAGTGAAGCTTTCTTT
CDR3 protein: CASSSRQGASEAFF

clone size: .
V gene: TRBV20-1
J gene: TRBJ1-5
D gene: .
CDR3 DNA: TGCAGTGCTAGTCAGGGAGGAGGGAGCAATCAGCCCCAGCATTTT
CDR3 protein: CSASQGGGSNQPQHF

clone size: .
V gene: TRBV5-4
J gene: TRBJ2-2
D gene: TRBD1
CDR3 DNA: TGTGCCAGCAGCTTGGGACAGGGGGCCATCGGGGAGCTGTTTTTT
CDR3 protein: CASSLGQGAIGELFF

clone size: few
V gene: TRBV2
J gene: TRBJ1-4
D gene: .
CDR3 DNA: TGTGCCAGCAGTGAGATAACAAGTAATGAAAAACTGTTTTTT
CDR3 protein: CASSEITSNEKLFF

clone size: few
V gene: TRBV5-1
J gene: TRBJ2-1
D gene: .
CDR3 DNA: TGCGCCAGCAGCTTACGGAGCGCAAGCTCCTACAATGAGCAGTTCTTC
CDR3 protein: CASSLRSASSYNEQFF

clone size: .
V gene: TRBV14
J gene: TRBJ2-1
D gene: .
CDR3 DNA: TGTGCCAGCAGCCAAGGGCGCGGCCAGCAGTTCTTC
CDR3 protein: CASSQGRGQQFF

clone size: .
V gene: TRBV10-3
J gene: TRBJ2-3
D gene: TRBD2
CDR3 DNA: TGTGCCATCAGTGAGTTCCAGCGGGGGGCGACCCTTAGCACAGATACGCAGTATTTT
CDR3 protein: CAISEFQRGATLSTDTQYF

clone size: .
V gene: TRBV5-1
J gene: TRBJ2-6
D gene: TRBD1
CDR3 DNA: TGCGCCAGCAGCGGCGACAGGGGAACTTTCTCCGGGGCCAACGTCCTGACTTTC
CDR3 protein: CASSGDRGTFSGANVLTF

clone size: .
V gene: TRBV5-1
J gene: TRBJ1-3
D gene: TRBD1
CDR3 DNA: TGCGCCAGCAGCCAGGAGGGGGCGGCTGGAAACACCATATATTTT
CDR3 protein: CASSQEGAAGNTIYF

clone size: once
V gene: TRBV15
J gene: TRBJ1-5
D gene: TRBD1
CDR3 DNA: TGTGCCACCAGCTCCCGGGACAGCCAGAATCAGCCCCAGCATTTT
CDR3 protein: CATSSRDSQNQPQHF

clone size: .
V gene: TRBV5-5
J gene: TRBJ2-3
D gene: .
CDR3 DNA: TGTGCCAGCAGCTTAAGCCTGCTCGGCACAGATACGCAGTATTTT
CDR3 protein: CASSLSLLGTDTQYF

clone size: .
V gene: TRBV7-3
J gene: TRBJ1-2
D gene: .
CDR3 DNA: TGTGCCAGCAGCTTCGATTCGGGGGTCGGTGGCTACACCTTC
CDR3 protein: CASSFDSGVGGYTF

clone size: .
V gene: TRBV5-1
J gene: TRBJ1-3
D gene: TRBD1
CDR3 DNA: TGCGCCAGCAGCTTGAACAGGGGAGATGGAAACACCATATATTTT
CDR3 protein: CASSLNRGDGNTIYF

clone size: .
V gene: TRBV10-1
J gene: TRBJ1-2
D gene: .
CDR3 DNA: TGCGCCAGCAGTGAGTGGGGCACATATGGCTACACCTTC
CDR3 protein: CASSEWGTYGYTF

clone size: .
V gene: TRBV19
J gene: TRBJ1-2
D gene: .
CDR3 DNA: TGTGCCAGTAGTATCTTGACCGGGAGTGGCTACACCTTC
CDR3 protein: CASSILTGSGYTF

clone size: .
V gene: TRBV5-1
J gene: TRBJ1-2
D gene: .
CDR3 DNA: TGCGCCAGCAGCACTCCGGGGGTCTATGGCTACACCTTC
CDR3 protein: CASSTPGVYGYTF

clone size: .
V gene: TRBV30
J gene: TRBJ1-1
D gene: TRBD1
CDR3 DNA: TGTGCCTGGAGGACCGGACAGGGGCCCACTGAAGCTTTCTTT
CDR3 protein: CAWRTGQGPTEAFF

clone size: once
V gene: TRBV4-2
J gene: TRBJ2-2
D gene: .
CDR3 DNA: TGTGCCAGCAGCCAAGACAGCGGGGAGCTGTTTTTT
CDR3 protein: CASSQDSGELFF

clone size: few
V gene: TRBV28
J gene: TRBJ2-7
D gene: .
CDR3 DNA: TGTGCCAGCAAAGGACTTTTCTCCTACGAGCAGTACTTC
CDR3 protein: CASKGLFSYEQYF

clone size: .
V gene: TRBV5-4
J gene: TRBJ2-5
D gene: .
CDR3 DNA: TGTGCCAGCAGCCCTCGACAGCAACAAGAGACCCAGTACTTC
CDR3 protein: CASSPRQQQETQYF

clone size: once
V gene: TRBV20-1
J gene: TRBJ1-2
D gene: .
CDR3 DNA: TGCATTGGCAAGGGGGACTATGGCTACACCTTC
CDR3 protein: CIGKGDYGYTF

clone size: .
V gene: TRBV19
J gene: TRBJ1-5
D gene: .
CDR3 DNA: TGTGCCAGTAGTATGTTCGGTTCCTTAAGCAATCAGCCCCAGCATTTT
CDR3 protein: CASSMFGSLSNQPQHF

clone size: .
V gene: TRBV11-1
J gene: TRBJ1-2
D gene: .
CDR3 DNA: TGTGCCAGCAGCTTAGTGCGGGGCTATGGCTACACCTTC
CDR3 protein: CASSLVRGYGYTF

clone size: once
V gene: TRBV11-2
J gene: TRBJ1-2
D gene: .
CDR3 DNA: TGTGCCAGCAGCTCCCCTCACTATGGCTACACCTTC
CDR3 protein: CASSSPHYGYTF

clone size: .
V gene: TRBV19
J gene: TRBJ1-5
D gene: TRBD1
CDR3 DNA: TGTGCCAGTAGTATGGGACAGGGGAGCAATCAGCCCCAGCATTTT
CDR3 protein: CASSMGQGSNQPQHF

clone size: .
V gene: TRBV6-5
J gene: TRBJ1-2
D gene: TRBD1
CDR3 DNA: TGTGCCAGCAGCCCCGGACAGGGTTCTAACTTCTTC
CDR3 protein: CASSPGQGSNFF

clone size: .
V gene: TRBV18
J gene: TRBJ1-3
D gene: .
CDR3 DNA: TGTGCCAGCTCACCAGGAGCCTCTGGAAACACCATATATTTT
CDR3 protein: CASSPGASGNTIYF

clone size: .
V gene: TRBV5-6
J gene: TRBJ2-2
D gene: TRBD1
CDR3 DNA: TGTGCCAGCAGCCCTGGGACAGGGACCTCCGGGGAGCTGTTTTTT
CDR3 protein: CASSPGTGTSGELFF

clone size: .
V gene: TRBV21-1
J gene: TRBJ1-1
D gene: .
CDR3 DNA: TGTGCCAGCACCTGGACAGGGTCGGTCACTGAAGCTTTCTTT
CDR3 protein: CASTWTGSVTEAFF

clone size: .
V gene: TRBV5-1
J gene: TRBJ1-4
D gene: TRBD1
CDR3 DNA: TGCGCCAGCAGCTTGAGGAGGACAGGAGGTGAAAAACTGTTTTTT
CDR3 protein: CASSLRRTGGEKLFF

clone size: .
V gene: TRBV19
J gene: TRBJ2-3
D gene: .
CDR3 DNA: TGTGCCAGTAGTATAGACCTACAGGGAGGGGGGACAGATACGCAGTATTTT
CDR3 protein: CASSIDLQGGGTDTQYF

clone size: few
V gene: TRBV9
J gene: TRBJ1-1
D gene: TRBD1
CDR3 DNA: TGTGCCAGCAGCGTACAGGGGGCCCCTCTGGGCACTGAAGCTTTCTTT
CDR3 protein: CASSVQGAPLGTEAFF

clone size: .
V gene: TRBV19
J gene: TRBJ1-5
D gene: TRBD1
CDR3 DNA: TGTGCCAGTAACCAAGGACAGGGCGTGTTTCAGCCCCAGCATTTT
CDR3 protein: CASNQGQGVFQPQHF

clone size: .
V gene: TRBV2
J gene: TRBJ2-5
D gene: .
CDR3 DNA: TGTGCCAGCAGTGCATTTCTGGGGGCCGGGGCCCAGTACTTC
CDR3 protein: CASSAFLGAGAQYF

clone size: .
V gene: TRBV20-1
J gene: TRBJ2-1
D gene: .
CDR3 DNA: TGCAGTGCTAGTCTTGGCAGGGTTTTTTCGGGTGAGCAGTTCTTC
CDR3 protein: CSASLGRVFSGEQFF

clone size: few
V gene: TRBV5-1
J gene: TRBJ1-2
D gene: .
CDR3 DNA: TGCGCCAGCAGCTTGGGACAGACAGCCGGTGGCTACACCTTC
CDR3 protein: CASSLGQTAGGYTF

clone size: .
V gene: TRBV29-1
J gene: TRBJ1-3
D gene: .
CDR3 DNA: TGCAGCGTTGAACTCGTGGGCTTTAACACCATATATTTT
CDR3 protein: CSVELVGFNTIYF

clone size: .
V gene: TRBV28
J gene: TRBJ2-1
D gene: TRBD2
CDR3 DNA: TGTGCCAGCAGTTCTAGCGGGAGTTTTGAGTTCTTC
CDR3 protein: CASSSSGSFEFF

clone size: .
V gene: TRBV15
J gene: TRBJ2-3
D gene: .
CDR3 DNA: TGTGCCACCAGCAGAGATAACTCCCCCCTGTATTTT
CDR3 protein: CATSRDNSPLYF

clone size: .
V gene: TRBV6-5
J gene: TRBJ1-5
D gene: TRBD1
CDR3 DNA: TGTGCCAGCAGAATAGGACAGGGAGTCAATCAGCCCCAGCATTTT
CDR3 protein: CASRIGQGVNQPQHF

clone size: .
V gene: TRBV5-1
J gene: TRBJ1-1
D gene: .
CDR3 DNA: TGCGCCAGCAGCTTGGCCTCTGGGGGGGCCCCCACTGAAGCTTTCTTT
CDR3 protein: CASSLASGGAPTEAFF

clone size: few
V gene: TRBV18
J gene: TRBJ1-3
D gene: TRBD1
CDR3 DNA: TGTGCCAGCGGTCAGGGGGCAGGTGGAAGTGGCACCATATATTTT
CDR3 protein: CASGQGAGGSGTIYF

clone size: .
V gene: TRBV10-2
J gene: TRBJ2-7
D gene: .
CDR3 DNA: TGCGCCAGCAGTGACTTAGCCCCCGGGATCCCCTACGAGCAGTACTTC
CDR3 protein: CASSDLAPGIPYEQYF

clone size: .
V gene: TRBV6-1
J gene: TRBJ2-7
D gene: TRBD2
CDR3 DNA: TGTGCCAGCAGTGAAGCGCTTCTAGCGGGAGGGCTTTACGAGCAGTACTTC
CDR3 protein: CASSEALLAGGLYEQYF

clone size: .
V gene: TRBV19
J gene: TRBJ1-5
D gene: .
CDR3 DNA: TGTGCCAGTAGTAATAAACAGGGTTCCATTCAGCCCCAGCATTTT
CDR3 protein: CASSNKQGSIQPQHF

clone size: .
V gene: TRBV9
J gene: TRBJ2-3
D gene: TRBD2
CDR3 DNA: TGTGCCAGCAGCGCAAGTAGGCTAGCGGGAACGGTGGAAGATACGCAGTATTTT
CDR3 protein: CASSASRLAGTVEDTQYF